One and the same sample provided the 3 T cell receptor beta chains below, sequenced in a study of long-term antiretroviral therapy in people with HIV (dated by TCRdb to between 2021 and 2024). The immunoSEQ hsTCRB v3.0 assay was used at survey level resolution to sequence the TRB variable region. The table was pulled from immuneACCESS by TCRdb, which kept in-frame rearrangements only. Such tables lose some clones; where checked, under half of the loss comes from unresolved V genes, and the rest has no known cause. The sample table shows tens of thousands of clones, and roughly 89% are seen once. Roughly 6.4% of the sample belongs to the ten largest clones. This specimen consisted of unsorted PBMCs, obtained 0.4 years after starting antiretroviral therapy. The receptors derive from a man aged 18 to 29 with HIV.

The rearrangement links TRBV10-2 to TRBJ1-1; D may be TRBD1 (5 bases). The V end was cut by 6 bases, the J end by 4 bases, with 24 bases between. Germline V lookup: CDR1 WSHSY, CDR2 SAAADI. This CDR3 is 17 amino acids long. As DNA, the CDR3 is TGCGCCAGCAGACCGCCGAGGCATACGGCTAGGGGCACTGAAGCTTTCTTT. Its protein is CASRPPRHTARGTEAFF.

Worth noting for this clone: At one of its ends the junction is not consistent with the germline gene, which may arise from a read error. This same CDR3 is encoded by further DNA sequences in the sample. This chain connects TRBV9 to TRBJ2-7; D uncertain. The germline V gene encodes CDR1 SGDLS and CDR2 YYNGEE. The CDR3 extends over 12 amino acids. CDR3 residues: CASSVEGFEQYF. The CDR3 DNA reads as TGTGCCAGCAGCGTAGAAGGGTTCGAGCAATACTTC.

The CDR3 spells CASSLRGTDSNQPQHF. The DNA for the CDR3 is TGTGCCAGCAGCTTGAGAGGGACCGATAGCAATCAGCCCCAGCATTTT. The V and J genes are TRBV11-2 and TRBJ1-5, with D perhaps TRBD1 (5 bases). From germline, CDR1 is SGHAT and CDR2 FQNNGV. With 3 bases removed from V and 0 bases from J, the gap between germline ends came to 12 bases. CDR3 length equals 16 residues.